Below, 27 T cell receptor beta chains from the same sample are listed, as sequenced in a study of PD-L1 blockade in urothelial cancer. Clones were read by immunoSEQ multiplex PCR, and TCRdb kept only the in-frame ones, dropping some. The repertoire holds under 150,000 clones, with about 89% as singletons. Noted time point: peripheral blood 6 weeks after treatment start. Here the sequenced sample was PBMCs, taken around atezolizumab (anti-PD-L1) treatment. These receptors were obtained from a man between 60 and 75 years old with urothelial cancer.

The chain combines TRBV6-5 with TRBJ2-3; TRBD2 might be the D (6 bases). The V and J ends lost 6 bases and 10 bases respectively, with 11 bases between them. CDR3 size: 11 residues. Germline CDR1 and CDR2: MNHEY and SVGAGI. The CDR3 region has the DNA TGTGCCAGCAGGAGACTAGACTCGCAGTATTTT. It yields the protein CASRRLDSQYF.

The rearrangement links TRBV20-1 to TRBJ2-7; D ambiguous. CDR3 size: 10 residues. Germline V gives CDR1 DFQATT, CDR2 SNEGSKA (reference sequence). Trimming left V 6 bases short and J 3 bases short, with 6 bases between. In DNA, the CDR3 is TGCAGTGCAACAAGCTACGAGCAGTACTTC. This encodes CSATSYEQYF.

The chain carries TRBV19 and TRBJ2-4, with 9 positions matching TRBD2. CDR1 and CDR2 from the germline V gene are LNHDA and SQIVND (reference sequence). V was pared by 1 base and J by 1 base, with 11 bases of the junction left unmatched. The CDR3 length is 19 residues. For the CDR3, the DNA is TGTGCCAGTAGTATAGGCCTAGCGGGGACTCAAGGGGCCAAAAACATTCAGTACTTC. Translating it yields CASSIGLAGTQGAKNIQYF.

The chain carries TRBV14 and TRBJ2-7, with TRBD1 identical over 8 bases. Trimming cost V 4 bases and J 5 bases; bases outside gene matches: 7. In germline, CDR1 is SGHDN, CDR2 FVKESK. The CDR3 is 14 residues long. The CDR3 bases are TGTGCCAGCAGCCCTGGACAGGGTACCCACGAGCAGTACTTC. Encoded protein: CASSPGQGTHEQYF. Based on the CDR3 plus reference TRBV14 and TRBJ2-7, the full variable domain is EAGVTQFPSHSVIEKGQTVTLRCDPISGHDNLYWYRRVMGKEIKFLLHFVKESKQDESGMPNNRFLAERTGGTYSTLKVQPAELEDSGVYFCASSPGQGTHEQYFGPGTRLTVT.

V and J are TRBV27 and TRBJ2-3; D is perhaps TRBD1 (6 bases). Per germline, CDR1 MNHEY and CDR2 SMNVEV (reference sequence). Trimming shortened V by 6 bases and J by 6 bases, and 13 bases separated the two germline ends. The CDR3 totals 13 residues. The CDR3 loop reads CASSPDRHDTQYF. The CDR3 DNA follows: TGTGCCAGCAGCCCGGACAGACATGATACGCAGTATTTT.

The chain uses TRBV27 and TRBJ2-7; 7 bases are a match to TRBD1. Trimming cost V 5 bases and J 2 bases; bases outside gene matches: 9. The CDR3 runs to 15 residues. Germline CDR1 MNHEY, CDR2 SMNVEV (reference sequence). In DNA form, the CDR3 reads TGTGCCAGCAGTCCACTGGACAGGACCACCTACGAGCAGTACTTC. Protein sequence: CASSPLDRTTYEQYF.

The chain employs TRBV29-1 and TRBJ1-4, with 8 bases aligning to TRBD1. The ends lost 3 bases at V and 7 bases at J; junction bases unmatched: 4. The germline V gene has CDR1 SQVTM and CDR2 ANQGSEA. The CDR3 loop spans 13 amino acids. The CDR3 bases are TGCAGCGTTGATGGAGACAGGGGTGAAAAACTGTTTTTT. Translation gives CSVDGDRGEKLFF.

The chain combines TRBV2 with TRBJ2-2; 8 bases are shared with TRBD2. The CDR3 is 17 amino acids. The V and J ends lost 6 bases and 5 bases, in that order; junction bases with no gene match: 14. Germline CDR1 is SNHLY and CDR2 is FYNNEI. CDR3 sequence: CASSILPGGPGTGELFF. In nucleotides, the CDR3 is TGTGCCAGCAGCATCTTACCGGGGGGGCCGGGAACCGGGGAGCTGTTTTTT. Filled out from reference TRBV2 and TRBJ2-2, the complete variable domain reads EPEVTQTPSHQVTQMGQEVILRCVPISNHLYFYWYRQILGQKVEFLVSFYNNEISEKSEIFDDQFSVERPDGSNFTLKIRSTKLEDSAMYFCASSILPGGPGTGELFFGEGSRLTVL.

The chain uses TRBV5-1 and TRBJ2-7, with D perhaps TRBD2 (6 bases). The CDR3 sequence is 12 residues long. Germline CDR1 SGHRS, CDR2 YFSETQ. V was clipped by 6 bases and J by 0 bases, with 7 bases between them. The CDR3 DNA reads TGCGCCAGCACTAGCGTCTCCTACGAGCAGTACTTC. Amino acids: CASTSVSYEQYF.

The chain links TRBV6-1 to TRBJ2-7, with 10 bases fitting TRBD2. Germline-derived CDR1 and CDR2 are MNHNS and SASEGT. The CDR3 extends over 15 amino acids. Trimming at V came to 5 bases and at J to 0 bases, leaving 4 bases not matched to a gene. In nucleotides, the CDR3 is TGTGCCAGCAGTTCCCTAGCGGGGGTCTCCTACGAGCAGTACTTC. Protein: CASSSLAGVSYEQYF.

CDR3 amino acids: CASSYRDNYGYTF. In DNA form, the CDR3 reads TGTGCCAGCAGTTACAGAGATAACTATGGCTACACCTTC. The rearrangement joins TRBV6-6 to TRBJ1-2; the D is unclear. Per germline, CDR1 MNHNY and CDR2 SVGAGI (reference sequence). The CDR3 loop spans 13 amino acids. The V gene lost 2 bases and the J gene lost 1 base, with 5 bases spanning the gap.

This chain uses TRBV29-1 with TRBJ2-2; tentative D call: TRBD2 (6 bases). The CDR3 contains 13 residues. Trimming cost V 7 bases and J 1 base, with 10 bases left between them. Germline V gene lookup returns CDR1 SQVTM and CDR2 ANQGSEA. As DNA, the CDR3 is TGCAGCGCCCTGGGGGGGAACACCGGGGAGCTGTTTTTT. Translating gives CSALGGNTGELFF.

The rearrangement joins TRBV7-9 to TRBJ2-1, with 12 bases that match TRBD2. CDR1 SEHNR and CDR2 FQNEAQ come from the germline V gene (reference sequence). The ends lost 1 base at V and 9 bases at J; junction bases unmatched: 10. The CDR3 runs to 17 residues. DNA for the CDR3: TGTGCCAGCAGCTTAGGCCTAGCGGGGGGGCCGAGCGGTGAGCAGTTCTTC. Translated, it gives CASSLGLAGGPSGEQFF.

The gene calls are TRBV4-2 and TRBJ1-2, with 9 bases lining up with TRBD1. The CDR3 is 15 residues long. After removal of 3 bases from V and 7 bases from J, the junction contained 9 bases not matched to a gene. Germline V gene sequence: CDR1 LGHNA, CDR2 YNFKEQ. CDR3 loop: CASSQSAGQGIGYTF. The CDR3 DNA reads TGTGCCAGCAGCCAGTCCGCGGGACAGGGAATTGGCTACACCTTC.

The CDR3 here is CASSLTGLSYEQYF. The CDR3 DNA reads as TGTGCCAGCAGCCTGACAGGGCTCTCCTACGAGCAGTACTTC. V usage is TRBV11-2 and J usage is TRBJ2-7, with 7 bases identical to TRBD1. CDR3 length: 14 amino acids. J was trimmed by 0 bases and V by 5 bases; bases with no gene match: 4. The germline CDR1 and CDR2 sequences are SGHAT and FQNNGV.

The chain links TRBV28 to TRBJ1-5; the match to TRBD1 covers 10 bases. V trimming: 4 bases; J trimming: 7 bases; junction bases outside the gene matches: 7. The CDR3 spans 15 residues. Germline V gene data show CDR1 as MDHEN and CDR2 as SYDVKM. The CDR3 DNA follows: TGTGCCAGCAGTTCCGCGGGACAGGGGAAACAGCCCCAGCATTTT. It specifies CASSSAGQGKQPQHF.

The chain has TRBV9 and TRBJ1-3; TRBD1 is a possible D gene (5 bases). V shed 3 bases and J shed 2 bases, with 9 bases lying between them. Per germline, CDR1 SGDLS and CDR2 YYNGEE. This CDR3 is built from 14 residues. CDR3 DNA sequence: TGTGCCAGCAGCGCGGGGGGGGCTGGAAACACCATATATTTT. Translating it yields CASSAGGAGNTIYF.

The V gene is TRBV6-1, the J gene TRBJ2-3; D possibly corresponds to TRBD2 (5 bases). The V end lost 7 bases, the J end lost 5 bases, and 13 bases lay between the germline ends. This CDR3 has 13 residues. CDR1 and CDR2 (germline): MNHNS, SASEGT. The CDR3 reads CASTAGILDTQYF. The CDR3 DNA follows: TGTGCCAGCACGGCCGGGATTTTAGATACGCAGTATTTT.

In nucleotides, the CDR3 is TGCGCCAGCAGCCAGGGGACAGGGGGATCCCTCTACGAGCAGTACTTC. This gives the protein CASSQGTGGSLYEQYF. The chain couples TRBV4-1 to TRBJ2-7; 11 nucleotides agree with TRBD1. V gave up 3 bases and J gave up 3 bases; unmatched junction bases: 7. The V gene's germline CDR1 is MGHRA and CDR2 YSYEKL. This CDR3 is 16 amino acids long.

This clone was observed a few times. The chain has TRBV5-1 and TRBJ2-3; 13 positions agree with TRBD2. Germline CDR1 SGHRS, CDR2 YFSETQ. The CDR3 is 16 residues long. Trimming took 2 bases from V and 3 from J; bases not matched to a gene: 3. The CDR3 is CASSLWTSGSTDTQYF. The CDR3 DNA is TGCGCCAGCAGCTTATGGACTAGCGGGAGTACAGATACGCAGTATTTT.

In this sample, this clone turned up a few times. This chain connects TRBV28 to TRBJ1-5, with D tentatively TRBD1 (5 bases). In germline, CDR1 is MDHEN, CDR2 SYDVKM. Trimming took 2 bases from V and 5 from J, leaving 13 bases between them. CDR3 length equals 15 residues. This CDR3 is CASSLGSRAYQPQHF. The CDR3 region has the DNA TGTGCCAGCAGTTTAGGTAGCAGGGCCTATCAGCCCCAGCATTTT.

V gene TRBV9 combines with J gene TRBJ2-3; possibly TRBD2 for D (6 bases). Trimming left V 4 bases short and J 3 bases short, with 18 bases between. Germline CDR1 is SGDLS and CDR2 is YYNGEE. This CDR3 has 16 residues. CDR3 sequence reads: CASSPRSREPTDTQYF. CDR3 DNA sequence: TGTGCCAGCAGCCCGCGCAGTCGGGAGCCTACAGATACGCAGTATTTT.

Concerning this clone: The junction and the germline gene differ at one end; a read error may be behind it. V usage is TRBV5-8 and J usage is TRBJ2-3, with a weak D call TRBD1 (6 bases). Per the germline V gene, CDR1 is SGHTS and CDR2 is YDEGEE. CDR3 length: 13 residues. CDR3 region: CASSLGAQDTQYF. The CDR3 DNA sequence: TGTGCCAGCAGTTTGGGGGCACAAGATACGCAGTATTTT. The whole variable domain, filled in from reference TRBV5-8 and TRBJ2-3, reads EAGVTQSPTHLIKTRGQQATLRCSPISGHTSVYWYQQALGLGLQFLLWYDEGEERNRGNFPPRFSGRQFPNYSSELNVNALELEDSALYLCASSLGAQDTQYFGPGTRLTVL.

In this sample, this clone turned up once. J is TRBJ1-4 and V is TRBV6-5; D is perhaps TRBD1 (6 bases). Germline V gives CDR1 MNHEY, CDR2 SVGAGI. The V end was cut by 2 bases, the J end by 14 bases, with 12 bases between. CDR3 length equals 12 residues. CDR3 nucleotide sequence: TGTGCCAGCAGTTACGGGGGGGCAGACCTGTTTTTT. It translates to CASSYGGADLFF.

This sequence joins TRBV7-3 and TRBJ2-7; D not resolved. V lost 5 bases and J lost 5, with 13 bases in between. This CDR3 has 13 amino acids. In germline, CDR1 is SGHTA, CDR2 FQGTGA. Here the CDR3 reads CASSLGHMDEQYF. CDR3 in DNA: TGTGCCAGCAGCCTGGGCCACATGGACGAGCAGTACTTC.

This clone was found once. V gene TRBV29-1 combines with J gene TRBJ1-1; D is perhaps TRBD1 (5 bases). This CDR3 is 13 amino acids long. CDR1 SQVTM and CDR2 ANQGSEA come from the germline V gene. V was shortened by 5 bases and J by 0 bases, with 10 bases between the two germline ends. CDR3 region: CSVYRPLNTEAFF. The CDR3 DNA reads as TGCAGCGTTTACAGGCCTTTGAACACTGAAGCTTTCTTT.

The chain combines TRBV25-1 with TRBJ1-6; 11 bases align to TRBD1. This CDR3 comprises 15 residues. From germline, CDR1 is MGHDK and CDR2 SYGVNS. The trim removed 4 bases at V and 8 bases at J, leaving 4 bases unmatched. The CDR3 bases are TGTGCCAGCAGTGCCCGGGACAGGGGGGATTCACCCCTCCACTTT. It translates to CASSARDRGDSPLHF.